This T cell receptor (beta chain) stems from a study of blood T cell repertoires in COVID-19. Across the study: Researchers got acute and convalescent COVID-19 samples from the United States, Italy and Spain. In each case, the material was cDNA or gDNA derived from T cells, B-cell-depleted T cells, or PBMCs.

From germline, CDR1 is LNHNV and CDR2 YYDKDF (reference sequence). The trim removed 8 bases at V and 7 bases at J, leaving 12 bases unmatched. The CDR3 covers 16 residues. Per the study methods: Amplification from reference gene primers served as the basis for estimated nucleated cell counts. Using immunoSEQ multiplex PCR, the repertoire was profiled, and TCRdb retains in-frame clones only, with some absent. D and trimming were read from the DNA, whereas the V and J calls and clone size are those reported in that table. The sample holds around 620,000 clones, around 90% seen once. The TCR was taken from a woman aged 18-29 years with acute or convalescent COVID-19. The chain has TRBV15 and TRBJ2-3; 13 positions match TRBD2. Input material: peripheral blood. The DNA for the CDR3 is TGTGCCACCGGGACTAGCGGGGCGGGGTCCGGGTATACGCAGTATTTT. Its protein product is CATGTSGAGSGYTQYF.